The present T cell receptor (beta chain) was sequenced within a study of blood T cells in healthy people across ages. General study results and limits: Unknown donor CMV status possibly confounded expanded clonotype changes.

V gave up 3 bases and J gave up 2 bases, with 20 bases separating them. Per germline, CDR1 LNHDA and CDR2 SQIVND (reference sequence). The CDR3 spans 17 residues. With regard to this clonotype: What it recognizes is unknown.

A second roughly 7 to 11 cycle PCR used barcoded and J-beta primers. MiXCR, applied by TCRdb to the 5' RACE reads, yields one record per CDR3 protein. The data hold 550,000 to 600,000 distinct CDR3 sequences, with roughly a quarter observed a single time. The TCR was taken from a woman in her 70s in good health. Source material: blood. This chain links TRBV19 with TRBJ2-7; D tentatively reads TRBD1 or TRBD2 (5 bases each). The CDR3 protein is CASSIRTSPGAPYEQYF. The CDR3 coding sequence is TGTGCCAGTAGTATTCGGACTTCCCCTGGGGCCCCCTACGAGCAGTACTTC.